The 17 T cell receptor beta chains listed next were all sequenced from one sample in a study of shared clonotypes between healthy human individuals. TCRdb's copy holds only in-frame clones and misses some; the assay was immunoSEQ multiplex PCR. The sample lists just over 2,000,000 clones, about 95% occurring once. What was sequenced was naive CD4+ T cells sorted from blood. Indicated subset: CD45RA+ positively selected. The receptors derive from a man between 18 and 29 years old in good health.

In this sample, this clone turned up once. The chain joins TRBV7-9 to TRBJ1-1; no firm D call. The CDR3 runs to 13 residues. Germline loops: CDR1 SEHNR, CDR2 FQNEAQ (reference sequence). Trimming cost V 5 bases and J 1 base, with 8 bases left between them. The CDR3 DNA reads TGTGCCAGCAGCCCGAGTCCGAACACTGAAGCTTTCTTT. It is translated as CASSPSPNTEAFF.

The genes are TRBV6-6 and TRBJ1-1; TRBD1 is a possible D gene (6 bases). The CDR3 covers 14 residues. Trimming cost V 2 bases and J 3 bases, with 10 bases left between them. CDR1 and CDR2 (germline): MNHNY, SVGAGI (reference sequence). The DNA of the CDR3 is TGTGCCAGCAGTTACGTGGGGGCAGACACTGAAGCTTTCTTT. Protein sequence: CASSYVGADTEAFF.

The chain joins TRBV7-3 to TRBJ2-3; D perhaps matches TRBD1 (6 bases). Per germline, CDR1 SGHTA and CDR2 FQGTGA. V lost 5 bases, J lost 6 bases, and 18 bases lay in between. The CDR3 runs to 15 residues. Here the CDR3 DNA reads TGTGCCAGCAGCCGCCAGACAGGAAACGCGGATACGCAGTATTTT. It is translated as CASSRQTGNADTQYF.

The chain uses TRBV28 and TRBJ1-6; D not resolved. This CDR3 comprises 13 residues. CDR1 is MDHEN, CDR2 SYDVKM, per germline. V was clipped by 8 bases and J by 10 bases, with 15 bases between them. For the CDR3, the DNA is TGTGCCAGCTCCGGCAGGCCGGGATCACCCCTCCACTTT. The encoded protein is CASSGRPGSPLHF.

A word on this clone: The sample contains more than one DNA sequence encoding this CDR3. The V and J genes are TRBV5-1 and TRBJ1-5; unclear D gene. Looked up from germline, CDR1 is SGHRS and CDR2 is YFSETQ. Trimming left V 0 bases short and J 7 bases short, with 14 bases between. This CDR3 contains 15 residues. The CDR3 loop is CASSLEGAGGQPQHF. The CDR3 coding sequence is TGCGCCAGCAGCTTGGAAGGCGCGGGTGGGCAGCCCCAGCATTTT. The variable domain in full, completed from reference TRBV5-1 and TRBJ1-5, reads KAGVTQTPRYLIKTRGQQVTLSCSPISGHRSVSWYQQTPGQGLQFLFEYFSETQRNKGNFPGRFSGRQFSNSRSEMNVSTLELGDSALYLCASSLEGAGGQPQHFGDGTRLSIL.

The rearrangement uses TRBV28 and TRBJ1-4; D remains ambiguous. CDR1 is MDHEN, CDR2 SYDVKM, per germline. The CDR3 has 11 amino acids. V was cut by 5 bases and J by 11 bases, with 9 bases left in between. CDR3 in amino acids: CASSGSGKLFF. The CDR3 DNA is TGTGCCAGCAGTGGGAGCGGGAAACTGTTTTTT.

This clone was recorded once. This rearrangement joins TRBV7-2 to TRBJ1-2; D is uncertain. Germline V CDR1 and CDR2: SGHTA, FQGNSA. The germline V and J ends were trimmed by 4 bases and 1 base, with 13 bases remaining between them. The CDR3 contains 15 residues. CDR3 sequence reads: CASSSPPNINYGYTF. The CDR3, as DNA: TGTGCCAGCAGCTCTCCCCCCAATATTAACTATGGCTACACCTTC.

As to this clone: Additional DNA sequences in this sample encode the identical CDR3. The chain is built from TRBV6-5 and TRBJ2-7; 7 nucleotides agree with TRBD1. The length of the CDR3 is 14 residues. Germline CDR1 is MNHEY and CDR2 is SVGAGI. The V segment lost 0 bases and the J segment 2 bases; nucleotides outside the gene matches: 1. The CDR3 here is CASSYSTGTYEQYF. Written as DNA, the CDR3 is TGTGCCAGCAGTTACTCGACAGGGACCTACGAGCAGTACTTC.

As concerns this clone: This sample also contains other DNA sequences that code for the same CDR3. The chain employs TRBV18 and TRBJ2-7; maybe TRBD1 (5 bases). The V gene's germline CDR1 is KGHSH and CDR2 LQKENI. The CDR3 extends over 13 amino acids. Trimming removed 2 bases at V and 4 bases at J, with 9 bases between. The CDR3 is CASSPGAGYEQYF. CDR3 nucleotides: TGTGCCAGCTCACCAGGGGCCGGGTACGAGCAGTACTTC.

As for this clone: This may come from a read error, since a much larger clone is one base off. This sample also contains other DNA sequences that code for the same CDR3. CDR3 sequence (DNA): TGTGCCAGCAGTGACACGCAGGGGATTTCACCCCTCCACTTT. This encodes CASSDTQGISPLHF. This rearrangement joins TRBV25-1 to TRBJ1-6; TRBD1 might be the D (6 bases). V lost 3 bases and J 9 bases, leaving 12 bases between the germline ends. The length of the CDR3 is 14 residues. Germline CDR1 MGHDK, CDR2 SYGVNS. Looking up the rest from reference TRBV25-1 and TRBJ1-6 gives the full variable domain: EADIYQTPRYLVIGTGKKITLECSQTMGHDKMYWYQQDPGMELHLIHYSYGVNSTEKGDLSSESTVSRIRTEHFPLTLESARPSHTSQYLCASSDTQGISPLHFGNGTRLTVT.

This clone was observed once. V and J are TRBV21-1 and TRBJ2-3; TRBD1 was called by the table and not checked on the DNA. TRBV21-1 counts as a pseudogene. CDR3 length equals 21 residues. The CDR3 DNA sequence: TGTGCCAGCAGGTCCCAAGGGCCAGGGGGCGCAAGGTCGATATGCACAGATACGCAGTATTTT. Translated, it gives CASRSQGPGGARSICTDTQYF.

CDR3 sequence (DNA): TGTGCCAGCAGGAGGACAGGTAGCAATCAGCCCCAGCATTTT. It codes for CASRRTGSNQPQHF. The chain is built from TRBV6-5 and TRBJ1-5; 7 nucleotides line up with TRBD1. The CDR3 is made up of 14 amino acids. Trimming at V came to 6 bases and at J to 0 bases, leaving 2 bases not matched to a gene. Germline assignment: CDR1 MNHEY and CDR2 SVGAGI.

This chain joins TRBV6-5 and TRBJ2-3; the D gene is possibly TRBD2 (5 bases). V gave up 6 bases and J gave up 7 bases, with 17 bases separating them. Germline V gives CDR1 MNHEY, CDR2 SVGAGI. The CDR3 runs 14 residues. Here the CDR3 DNA reads TGTGCCAGCAGAATTGCAAGCGGTCTAAATACGCAGTATTTT. Amino acid sequence: CASRIASGLNTQYF.

The J gene is TRBJ2-3, the V gene TRBV6-6; 9 positions match TRBD2. Germline CDR1 reads MNHNY; CDR2 reads SVGAGI (reference sequence). V lost 2 bases and J lost 5; bases outside the gene matches: 8. This CDR3 is 16 amino acids long. CDR3 sequence reads: CASSYAGLALEDTQYF. The CDR3, as DNA: TGTGCCAGCAGTTACGCGGGACTAGCTTTGGAAGATACGCAGTATTTT.

The genes are TRBV5-1 and TRBJ2-3; 7 bases are a match to TRBD2. J was trimmed by 2 bases and V by 2 bases; bases with no gene match: 5. The CDR3 totals 15 residues. Germline V gene sequence: CDR1 SGHRS, CDR2 YFSETQ. CDR3 in amino acids: CASSFTQRDTDTQYF. The CDR3 region has the DNA TGCGCCAGCAGCTTCACTCAGCGGGACACAGATACGCAGTATTTT.

V gene TRBV19 combines with J gene TRBJ1-1; D is ambiguous. Germline CDR1 is LNHDA and CDR2 is SQIVND (reference sequence). Trimming removed 7 bases at V and 0 bases at J, with 9 bases between. The CDR3 extends over 13 amino acids. CDR3 sequence (DNA): TGTGCCAGTACGCCGGGGTTGAACACTGAAGCTTTCTTT. Its protein is CASTPGLNTEAFF. The full variable domain, rest sourced from reference TRBV19 and TRBJ1-1, is DGGITQSPKYLFRKEGQNVTLSCEQNLNHDAMYWYRQDPGQGLRLIYYSQIVNDFQKGDIAEGYSVSREKKESFPLTVTSAQKNPTAFYLCASTPGLNTEAFFGQGTRLTVV.

With regard to this clone: Distinct nucleotide sequences in the sample also encode this CDR3. The chain uses TRBV10-1 and TRBJ1-1; no reliable D call. This CDR3 has 13 amino acids. Trimming cost V 2 bases and J 0 bases, with 4 bases left between them. The germline V gene has CDR1 WNHNN and CDR2 SYGVQD (reference sequence). The CDR3 sequence: CASSETLNTEAFF. Here the CDR3 DNA reads TGCGCCAGCAGTGAGACACTGAACACTGAAGCTTTCTTT.